The clone carrying this T cell receptor beta chain showed up just once. The antigen is not known. Germline CDR1 reads SGHNT; CDR2 reads YYREEE (reference sequence). V lost 0 bases to trimming and J lost 4 bases, with 7 bases between them. The CDR3 length is 14 residues. The record originates from a study of cytomegalovirus exposure and HLA in healthy donors. The study ran its PCR with 60 Vbeta and 13 Jbeta primers. The assay was immunoSEQ multiplex PCR, and TCRdb's table has in-frame clones only and misses some. The sample has over 100,000 clones; roughly 75% are singletons. Study-wide findings and caveats: The authors later linked a missense DCLRE1C variant to TCR beta V- and J-gene trimming.

The sequence was collected from a woman aged 40-49 years in good health and CMV-seronegative. V gene TRBV5-4 combines with J gene TRBJ1-4; D gene ambiguous. Source material: PBMCs. CDR3 in amino acids: CASSLARGNEKLFF. CDR3 nucleotide sequence: TGTGCCAGCAGCTTGGCCCGGGGTAATGAAAAACTGTTTTTT.